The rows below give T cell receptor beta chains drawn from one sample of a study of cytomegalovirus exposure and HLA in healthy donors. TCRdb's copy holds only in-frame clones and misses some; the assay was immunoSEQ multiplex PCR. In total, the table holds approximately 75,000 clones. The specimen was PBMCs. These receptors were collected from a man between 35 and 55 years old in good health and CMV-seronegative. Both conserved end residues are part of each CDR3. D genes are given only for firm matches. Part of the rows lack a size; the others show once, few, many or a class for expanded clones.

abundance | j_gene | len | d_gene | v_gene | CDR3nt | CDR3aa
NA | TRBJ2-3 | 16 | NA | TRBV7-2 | TGTGCCAGCAGCTTAAATATAGCCGCTAGCACAGATACGCAGTATTTT | CASSLNIAASTDTQYF
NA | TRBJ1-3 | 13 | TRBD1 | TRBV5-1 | TGCGCCAGCAGGCTGACAGGGGAGAACACCATATATTTT | CASRLTGENTIYF
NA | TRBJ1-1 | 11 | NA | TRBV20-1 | TGCAGAGAAGACAGTGGGGCTGAAGCTTTCTTT | CREDSGAEAFF
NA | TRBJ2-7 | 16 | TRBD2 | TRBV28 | TGTGCCAGCAGCCTTATCGTCGGGGGGAATTCGGGAGAGCAGTACTTC | CASSLIVGGNSGEQYF
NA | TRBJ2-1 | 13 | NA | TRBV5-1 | TGCGCCAGCAGCTTGGAATTTAGGGGTGAGCAGTTCTTC | CASSLEFRGEQFF
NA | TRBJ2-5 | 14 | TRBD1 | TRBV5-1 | TGCGCCAGCAGCCTACAGACAGGGCAAGAGACCCAGTACTTC | CASSLQTGQETQYF
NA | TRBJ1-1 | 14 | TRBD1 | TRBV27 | TGTGCCAGCAACCGGGACAGAATGAACACTGAAGCTTTCTTT | CASNRDRMNTEAFF
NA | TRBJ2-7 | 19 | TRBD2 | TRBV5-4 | TGTGCCAGCAGCCTAAGACTAGCGGGGAATGTTTGGGGCTCCGACGAGCAGTACTTC | CASSLRLAGNVWGSDEQYF
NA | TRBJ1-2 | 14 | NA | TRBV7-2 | TGTGCCAGCAGCTTAGCGCGGACAGTGGGGGAAAACACCTTC | CASSLARTVGENTF
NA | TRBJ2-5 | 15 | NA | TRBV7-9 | TGTGCCAGCACCACGTTGGGACACCTCCAAGAGACCCAGTACTTC | CASTTLGHLQETQYF
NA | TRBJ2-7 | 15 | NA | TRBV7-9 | TGTGCCAGCAGCCAGGACAGCCTAAGGTCCTACGAGCAGTACTTC | CASSQDSLRSYEQYF
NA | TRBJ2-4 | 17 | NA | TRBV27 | TGTGCCAGCAGCCAGTTGGCCAGCGGGTTAGCCAAAAACATTCAGTACTTC | CASSQLASGLAKNIQYF
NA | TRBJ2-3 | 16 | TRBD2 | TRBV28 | TGTGCCAGCCCGTCGATAGCGGGACTTAGCACAGATACGCAGTATTTT | CASPSIAGLSTDTQYF
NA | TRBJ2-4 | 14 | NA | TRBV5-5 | TGTGCCAGCAGCTTGGACAGTTCAAAAAACATTCAGTACTTC | CASSLDSSKNIQYF
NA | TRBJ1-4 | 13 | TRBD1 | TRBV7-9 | TGTGCCAGCAGTAACGGACAGGGAGAAAAACTGTTTTTT | CASSNGQGEKLFF
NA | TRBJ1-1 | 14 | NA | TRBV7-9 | TGTGCCAGCAGCCACCCGGGGGATAACACTGAAGCTTTCTTT | CASSHPGDNTEAFF
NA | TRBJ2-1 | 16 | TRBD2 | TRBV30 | TGTGCCTGGAGCCCCGGGACTAGCGGGGGCTACAATGAGCAGTTCTTC | CAWSPGTSGGYNEQFF
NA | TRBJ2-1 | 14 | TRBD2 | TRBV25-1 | TGTGCCAGCAGTGAAGCCTTGGCTAGCGGGAGCCAGTTCTTC | CASSEALASGSQFF
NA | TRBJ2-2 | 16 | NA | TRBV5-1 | TGCGCCAGCAGCCCCTTAAGCGAGCGAAACACCGGGGAGCTGTTTTTT | CASSPLSERNTGELFF
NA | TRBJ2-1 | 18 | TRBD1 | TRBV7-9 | TGTGCCAGCAGTCGCCGACAGGGGGCAGGGGCGGTTGGGAATGAGCAGTTCTTC | CASSRRQGAGAVGNEQFF
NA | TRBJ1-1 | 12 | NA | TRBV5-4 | TGTGCCAGCGGGTCGGGGAACACTGAAGCTTTCTTT | CASGSGNTEAFF
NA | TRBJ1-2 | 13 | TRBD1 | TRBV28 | TGTGCCAGCACACACAGGGGGCGCAGTGGCTACACCTTC | CASTHRGRSGYTF
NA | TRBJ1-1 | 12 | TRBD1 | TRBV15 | TGTGCCACCAGCAGGGTAACAGGGGGAGCTTTCTTT | CATSRVTGGAFF
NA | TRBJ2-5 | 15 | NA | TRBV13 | TGTGCCAGCAGCTCCTCGAGGACTTACCAAGAGACCCAGTACTTC | CASSSSRTYQETQYF
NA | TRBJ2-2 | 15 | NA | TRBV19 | TGTGCCAGTAGGCCCGGGACAAGTAATACCGGGGAGCTGTTTTTT | CASRPGTSNTGELFF
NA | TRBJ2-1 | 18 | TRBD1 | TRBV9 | TGTGCCAGCAGCCCAAGACCAAACGGACAGGGTGGCCACAATGAGCAGTTCTTC | CASSPRPNGQGGHNEQFF
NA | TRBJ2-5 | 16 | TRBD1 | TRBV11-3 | TGTGCCAGCAGCCGTCGTTCTGGGACAGGGGTAGAGACCCAGTACTTC | CASSRRSGTGVETQYF
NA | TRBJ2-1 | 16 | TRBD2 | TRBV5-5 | TGTGCCAGCAGCTCAACTCCGACGGGAGGGGTCAATGAGCAGTTCTTC | CASSSTPTGGVNEQFF
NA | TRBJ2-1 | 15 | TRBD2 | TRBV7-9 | TGTGCCAGCAGCCCCATAGCGGGAGAAGGCAATGAGCAGTTCTTC | CASSPIAGEGNEQFF
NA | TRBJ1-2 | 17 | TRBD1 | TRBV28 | TGTGCCAGCACCCAAGGGACAGGGGGAAACTCGAACTATGGCTACACCTTC | CASTQGTGGNSNYGYTF
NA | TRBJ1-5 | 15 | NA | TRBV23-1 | TGCGCCAGCAGTCCGAGTTGTAATAGCAATCAGCCCCAGCATTTT | CASSPSCNSNQPQHF
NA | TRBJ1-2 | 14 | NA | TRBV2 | TGTGCCAGCAGTCCCACAGGGATTTCGTATGGCTACACCTTC | CASSPTGISYGYTF
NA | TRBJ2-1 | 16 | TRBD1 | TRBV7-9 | TGTGCCAGCAGGTTTCCGGGACAGGGGGCGAATAATGAGCAGTTCTTC | CASRFPGQGANNEQFF
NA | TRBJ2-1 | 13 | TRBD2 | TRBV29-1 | TGCAGCGGTACGTCTGGGACTAGTTATGAGCAGTTCTTC | CSGTSGTSYEQFF
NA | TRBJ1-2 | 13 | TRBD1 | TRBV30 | TGTGCCTGGAGTTCAGACAGGGTGGGAGGCTACACCTTC | CAWSSDRVGGYTF
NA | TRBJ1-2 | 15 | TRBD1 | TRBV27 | TGTGCCAGCAGTTTCCTAGGCAGGGGGGACTATGGCTACACCTTC | CASSFLGRGDYGYTF
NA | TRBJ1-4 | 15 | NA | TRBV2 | TGTGCCAGCAGGGGGGCCGGGACACTGTATGAAAAACTGTTTTTT | CASRGAGTLYEKLFF
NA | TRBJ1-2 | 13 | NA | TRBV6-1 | TGTGCCAGCAGTGAAGTCAGGGACTATGGCTACACCTTC | CASSEVRDYGYTF
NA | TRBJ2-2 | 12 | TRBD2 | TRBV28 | TGTGCCCTGACTAGCAATGCCGGGGAGCTGTTTTTT | CALTSNAGELFF
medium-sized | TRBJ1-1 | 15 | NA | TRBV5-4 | TGTGCCAGCAGCGACCACAACGGGGATTACACTGAAGCTTTCTTT | CASSDHNGDYTEAFF
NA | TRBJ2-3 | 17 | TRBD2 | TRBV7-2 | TGTGCCAGCAGCTTAGTCTTCGGGGGGGGGAGAACAGATACGCAGTATTTT | CASSLVFGGGRTDTQYF
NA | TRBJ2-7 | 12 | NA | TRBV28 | TGTGCCAGCAGTTCGAGGATCTACGAGCAGTACTTC | CASSSRIYEQYF
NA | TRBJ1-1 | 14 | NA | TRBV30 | TGTGCCGGACGGGGGGGCAGGAGGAACACTGAAGCTTTCTTT | CAGRGGRRNTEAFF
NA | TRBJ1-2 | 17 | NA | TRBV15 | TGTGCCACCAGCCCGAGCTCCCACCAGGTGCTCTTAAGAGGCTACACCTTC | CATSPSSHQVLLRGYTF
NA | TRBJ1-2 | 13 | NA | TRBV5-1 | TGCGCCAGCAGCTTTGCACTAAACTATGGCTACACCTTC | CASSFALNYGYTF
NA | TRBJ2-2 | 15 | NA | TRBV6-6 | TGTGCCAGCAGTTACGGGGGGAATCCGACCGGGGAGCTGTTTTTT | CASSYGGNPTGELFF
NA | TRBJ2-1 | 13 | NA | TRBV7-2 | TGTGCCAGCAGCTTAGTAAGTGGAGATGAGCAGTTCTTC | CASSLVSGDEQFF
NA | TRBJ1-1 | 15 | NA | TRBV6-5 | TGCGCCAGCAGTTACTCGAGACAGGAGCTCACTGAAGCTTTCTTT | CASSYSRQELTEAFF
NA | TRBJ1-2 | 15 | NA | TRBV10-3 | TGTGCCATCAGGGGGCGTAGGTGGTGGAACTATGGCTACACCTTC | CAIRGRRWWNYGYTF
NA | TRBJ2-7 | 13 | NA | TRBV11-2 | TGTGCCAGCAGCCGGGATGTATACTACGAGCAGTACTTC | CASSRDVYYEQYF
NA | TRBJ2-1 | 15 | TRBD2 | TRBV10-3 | TGTGCCACCGAACCTAGCGGGAGGCCAAGGGGTGAGCAGTTCTTC | CATEPSGRPRGEQFF
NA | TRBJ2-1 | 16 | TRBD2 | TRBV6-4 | TGTGCCAGCAGTGACCAAGGGACTAGCGGGGGAAATGAGCAGTTCTTC | CASSDQGTSGGNEQFF
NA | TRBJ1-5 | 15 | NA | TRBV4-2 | TGTGCCAGCAGCGCCCAGGGTTTCGGCAATCAGCCCCAGCATTTT | CASSAQGFGNQPQHF
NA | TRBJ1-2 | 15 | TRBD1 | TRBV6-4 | TGTGCCAGCAGTGACTCAGCAGGGGGCAATTATGGCTACACCTTC | CASSDSAGGNYGYTF
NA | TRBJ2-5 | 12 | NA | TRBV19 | TGTGCCAGTCGGGGGGCCCAAGAGACCCAGTACTTC | CASRGAQETQYF
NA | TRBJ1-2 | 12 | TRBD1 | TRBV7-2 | TGTGCCAGCAGCCGGGACAGCTATGGCTACACCTTC | CASSRDSYGYTF
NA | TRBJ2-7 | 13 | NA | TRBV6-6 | TGTGCCAGCAGTTACCGGGAAGTTTACGAGCAGTACTTC | CASSYREVYEQYF
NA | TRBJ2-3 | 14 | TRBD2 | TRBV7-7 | TGTGCTAGCAGCCCGCTAGCGGGAGGCGATACGCAGTATTTT | CASSPLAGGDTQYF
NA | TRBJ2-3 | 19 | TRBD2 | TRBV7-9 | TGTGCCAGCAGCTTAGCGATGGGCGGGGGGGACCACACCGGAGATACGCAGTATTTT | CASSLAMGGGDHTGDTQYF
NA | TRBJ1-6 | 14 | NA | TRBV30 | TGTGCCTGGAGTATAGCAGGGGCTAATTCACCCCTCCACTTT | CAWSIAGANSPLHF